One and the same sample provided the 23 T cell receptor beta chains below, sequenced in a study of blood T cell repertoires in COVID-19. Using immunoSEQ multiplex PCR, the repertoire was profiled, and TCRdb retains in-frame clones only, with some absent. The sample consists of 100,000 or so clones, around nine tenths of them appearing once. The sequenced material came from peripheral blood. The receptors come from a man between 50 and 59 years old with active COVID-19.

The chain has TRBV6-6 and TRBJ1-1; tentative D call: TRBD1 (5 bases). V was trimmed by 5 bases and J by 6 bases, leaving 19 bases between them. The germline CDR1 and CDR2 sequences are MNHNY and SVGAGI (reference sequence). The CDR3 has 15 amino acids. This chain's CDR3 is CASSPERGIAAEAFF. CDR3 sequence (DNA): TGTGCCAGCAGTCCGGAAAGGGGTATCGCCGCTGAAGCTTTCTTT.

The chain employs TRBV6-6 and TRBJ1-1, with D perhaps matching TRBD1 (5 bases). CDR1 MNHNY and CDR2 SVGAGI come from the germline V gene (reference sequence). Trimming left V 5 bases short and J 1 base short, with 11 bases between. The CDR3 loop spans 14 amino acids. The CDR3 nucleotides read TGTGCCAGCAGTCCAGGGTCAGGGAACACTGAAGCTTTCTTT. Translation gives CASSPGSGNTEAFF.

This clone has a single count. The chain couples TRBV6-5 to TRBJ1-3, with TRBD1 matching 9 bases. Trimming removed 7 bases from V and 8 bases from J; junction bases left unmatched: 6. The V gene's germline CDR1 is MNHEY and CDR2 SVGAGI. CDR3 length equals 13 residues. CDR3 sequence reads: CASTADRGDTIYF. The CDR3 DNA reads TGTGCCAGCACGGCCGACAGGGGGGACACCATATATTTT.

The rearrangement uses TRBV15 and TRBJ2-7, with D maybe TRBD2 (6 bases). With 0 bases removed from V and 1 base from J, the gap between germline ends came to 13 bases. The CDR3 runs 16 residues. From germline, CDR1 is LNHNV and CDR2 YYDKDF (reference sequence). The CDR3 is CATSRELGGRSYEQYF. The DNA of the CDR3 is TGTGCCACCAGCAGAGAGCTAGGAGGGAGATCCTACGAGCAGTACTTC.

The chain employs TRBV3-1 (or the pseudogene TRBV3-2) and TRBJ2-3; a possible D gene is TRBD2 (6 bases). The V gene's germline CDR1 is LGHDT and CDR2 YNNKEL (reference sequence). The CDR3 is 12 residues long. V lost 4 bases to trimming and J lost 10 bases, with 12 bases between them. For the CDR3, the DNA is TGTGCCAGCAGCCCGGAGGGGATCGCGCAGTATTTT. Translating gives CASSPEGIAQYF.

J is TRBJ2-5 and V is TRBV6-2 or TRBV6-3; D may be TRBD2 (7 bases). Germline-derived CDR1 and CDR2 are MNHEY and SVGEGT. The CDR3 has 15 residues. V lost 2 bases and J lost 2, with 12 bases in between. CDR3 sequence reads: CASSYGGGLQETQYF. The CDR3 bases are TGTGCCAGCAGTTACGGGGGGGGGCTTCAAGAGACCCAGTACTTC.

V usage is TRBV10-3 and J usage is TRBJ1-2; the D gene is possibly TRBD1 (5 bases). The CDR3 consists of 11 residues. CDR1 and CDR2 (germline): ENHRY, SYGVKD. Trimming took off 6 bases at V and 8 bases at J, with 10 bases between the two ends. For the CDR3, the DNA is TGTGCCATCAGCGTTGACAGCGGCTACACCTTC. Translation: CAISVDSGYTF.

This chain links TRBV5-1 with TRBJ2-5; the match to TRBD1 covers 8 bases. Germline values: CDR1 SGHRS, CDR2 YFSETQ. V lost 4 bases, J lost 2 bases, and 4 bases stayed unmatched. The CDR3 is made up of 14 amino acids. The CDR3 region has the DNA TGCGCCAGCAGCCGGACAGGGAGGCAAGAGACCCAGTACTTC. Protein sequence: CASSRTGRQETQYF.

The chain couples TRBV6-2 or TRBV6-3 to TRBJ2-3; unclear D gene. The CDR3 loop spans 16 amino acids. The germline V gene encodes CDR1 MNHEY and CDR2 SVGEGT. V was trimmed by 0 bases and J by 4 bases, leaving 14 bases between them. CDR3 amino acids: CASSYSLRGFADTQYF. DNA of the CDR3: TGTGCCAGCAGTTACTCTCTCCGAGGTTTTGCAGATACGCAGTATTTT.

The V call is TRBV12-5, the J call TRBJ1-5; D is unresolved. This CDR3 has 18 amino acids. The germline V gene encodes CDR1 LGHNT and CDR2 FRNRAP. Trimming left V 0 bases short and J 0 bases short, with 15 bases between. This chain's CDR3 is CASGLVSVGSYSNQPQHF. In nucleotides, the CDR3 is TGTGCTAGTGGTTTGGTCAGTGTTGGGAGCTATAGCAATCAGCCCCAGCATTTT.

CDR3 nucleotides: TGCGCCAGCAGCCAAGATACTACGCGAGCCTACGAGCAGTACTTC. It encodes CASSQDTTRAYEQYF. The chain carries TRBV4-3 and TRBJ2-7, with D hard to call. CDR3 length: 15 amino acids. The germline V and J ends were trimmed by 0 bases and 2 bases, with 11 bases remaining between them. Germline CDR1 reads LGHNA; CDR2 reads YSLEER.

A single count supports this clone. The V call is TRBV6-4, the J call TRBJ1-2; 9 bases fit TRBD1. Unmatched junction bases numbered 8, after V lost 2 bases and J lost 10 bases. In germline, CDR1 is MRHNA, CDR2 SNTAGT. This CDR3 region has 14 residues. The CDR3 loop reads CASSDGTDRGTYTF. CDR3 DNA: TGTGCCAGCAGTGACGGAACGGACAGGGGAACCTACACCTTC.

This CDR3 reads CASSKDPGGGQPQHF. The CDR3 DNA follows: TGTGCCAGCAGTAAAGATCCAGGGGGCGGTCAGCCCCAGCATTTT. The chain employs TRBV11-2 and TRBJ1-5; TRBD1 aligns across 8 bases. There are 15 residues in the CDR3. The V and J ends lost 6 bases and 6 bases, in that order; junction bases with no gene match: 10. Germline V gives CDR1 SGHAT, CDR2 FQNNGV.

The chain uses TRBV11-3 and TRBJ2-2; tentative D call: TRBD2 (6 bases). V lost 5 bases and J lost 3, with 16 bases in between. Germline V CDR1 and CDR2: SGHNT, YENEEA. The CDR3 length is 16 residues. The CDR3 DNA follows: TGTGCCAGCAGCCAAGGGATAGGGGAGGACACCGGGGAGCTGTTTTTT. It is translated as CASSQGIGEDTGELFF.

The V and J genes are TRBV7-6 and TRBJ1-1, with D possibly TRBD1 on 6 matching bases. Trimming cost V 5 bases and J 5 bases, with 18 bases left between them. Per the germline V gene, CDR1 is SGHVS and CDR2 is FNYEAQ. This CDR3 is built from 15 residues. CDR3 coding DNA: TGTGCCAGCAGCGCCGCCTCAGGGGTGCGTACTGAAGCTTTCTTT. Translated: CASSAASGVRTEAFF.

The chain combines TRBV30 with TRBJ2-5; possible D gene TRBD1, 6 bases. Between the trimmed V and J ends, which lost 0 bases and 6 bases, there was a span of 11 bases. Germline V gene sequence: CDR1 GTSNPN, CDR2 SVGIG (reference sequence). This CDR3 comprises 13 residues. The CDR3 nucleotides are TGTGCCTGGAGTGTACAGGGTCCCAAGACCCAGTACTTC. Translation: CAWSVQGPKTQYF.

The chain uses TRBV7-2 and TRBJ2-1, with 9 bases aligning to TRBD2. With 1 base clipped from V and 8 bases from J, the junction kept 6 bases outside the gene matches. The V gene's germline CDR1 is SGHTA and CDR2 FQGNSA. The CDR3 sequence is 15 residues long. This CDR3 reads CASSLVSRGGYEQFF. The CDR3, as DNA: TGTGCCAGCAGCTTAGTCTCGCGGGGGGGCTATGAGCAGTTCTTC.

This chain links TRBV19 with TRBJ2-7; 10 bases are a match to TRBD2. J gave up 4 bases and V 2 bases, and 8 bases lay outside the gene matches. This CDR3 region has 16 residues. Germline CDR1 is LNHDA and CDR2 is SQIVND (reference sequence). CDR3 DNA sequence: TGTGCCAGTAGTATATCGAGCGGGGGGGCGTCATACGAGCAGTACTTC. Encoded protein: CASSISSGGASYEQYF.

In its sample, this clone was seen a few times. J is TRBJ1-6 and V is TRBV7-2, with TRBD1 as a possible D gene (5 bases). The V gene lost 2 bases and the J gene lost 7 bases, with 12 bases spanning the gap. CDR1 is SGHTA, CDR2 FQGNSA, per germline. This CDR3 region has 15 residues. DNA for the CDR3: TGTGCCAGCAGCTTAAATCGGGGGAGGAATTCACCCCTCCACTTT. The encoded protein is CASSLNRGRNSPLHF.

This chain joins TRBV7-9 and TRBJ1-1; tentatively, D is TRBD1 (6 bases). V gave up 3 bases and J gave up 5 bases, with 10 bases separating them. This CDR3 is 13 amino acids long. Germline CDR1 and CDR2: SEHNR and FQNEAQ (reference sequence). The CDR3 loop is CASSFFQGTEAFF. The CDR3 DNA sequence: TGTGCCAGCAGCTTCTTTCAGGGGACTGAAGCTTTCTTT.

This chain uses TRBV14 with TRBJ2-7, with 9 bases aligning to TRBD1. Unmatched junction bases numbered 8, after V lost 5 bases and J lost 3 bases. The CDR3 has 15 amino acids. Per germline, CDR1 SGHDN and CDR2 FVKESK. CDR3 amino acids: CASSGTGLSRYEQYF. CDR3 bases: TGTGCCAGCAGCGGGACAGGGTTAAGCCGCTACGAGCAGTACTTC.

The chain has TRBV5-1 and TRBJ2-1; the match to TRBD2 covers 9 bases. The CDR3 is 16 residues long. The junction had 5 bases not matched to a gene; V was cut back by 0 bases and J by 4 bases. Looked up from germline, CDR1 is SGHRS and CDR2 is YFSETQ. Here the CDR3 DNA reads TGCGCCAGCAGCTTGGTAGCGGGGGACGCATACAATGAGCAGTTCTTC. Amino acid sequence: CASSLVAGDAYNEQFF. The full variable domain, rest sourced from reference TRBV5-1 and TRBJ2-1, is KAGVTQTPRYLIKTRGQQVTLSCSPISGHRSVSWYQQTPGQGLQFLFEYFSETQRNKGNFPGRFSGRQFSNSRSEMNVSTLELGDSALYLCASSLVAGDAYNEQFFGPGTRLTVL.

The V and J genes are TRBV3-1 (or the pseudogene TRBV3-2) and TRBJ2-5, with a possible D match to TRBD2 (5 bases). CDR3 length equals 11 residues. Per the germline V gene, CDR1 is LGHDT and CDR2 is YNNKEL (reference sequence). Trimming removed 10 bases at V and 5 bases at J, with 11 bases between. In nucleotides, the CDR3 is TGTGCCACCGGGGTGGGGGAGACCCAGTACTTC. Translated, it gives CATGVGETQYF.